This passage covers 12 T cell receptor beta chains from one sample sequenced in a study of blood T cell repertoires in COVID-19. The assay was immunoSEQ multiplex PCR, and TCRdb's table has in-frame clones only and misses some. The table has a few hundred thousand clones, 80% seen once. The specimen sequenced was PBMCs or T cells enriched from blood (not recorded which). Every receptor here comes from a woman aged 40-49 years with acute COVID-19.

The chain uses TRBV30 and TRBJ1-4; TRBD1 might be the D (6 bases). V lost 0 bases and J lost 5, with 10 bases in between. The length of the CDR3 is 14 residues. Germline-derived CDR1 and CDR2 are GTSNPN and SVGIG (reference sequence). In nucleotides, the CDR3 is TGTGCCTGGAGTGTGGACAGCTTGAATGAAAAACTGTTTTTT. Translating it yields CAWSVDSLNEKLFF.

This clone was found a few times. The chain uses TRBV13 and TRBJ1-3; D not resolved. The CDR3 runs to 15 residues. Between the trimmed V and J ends, which lost 4 bases and 3 bases, there was a span of 13 bases. Germline values: CDR1 PRHDT, CDR2 FYEKMQ (reference sequence). CDR3 region: CASSSPLTGGNTIYF. The CDR3 bases are TGTGCCAGCAGCTCCCCACTGACTGGTGGAAACACCATATATTTT. Using reference TRBV13 and TRBJ1-3 for the parts outside the CDR3, the full variable domain is AAGVIQSPRHLIKEKRETATLKCYPIPRHDTVYWYQQGPGQDPQFLISFYEKMQSDKGSIPDRFSAQQFSDYHSELNMSSLELGDSALYFCASSSPLTGGNTIYFGEGSWLTVV.

This clone is a singleton in its sample. The V call is TRBV18, the J call TRBJ1-6; D is possibly TRBD1 (5 bases). Germline loops: CDR1 KGHSH, CDR2 LQKENI. Deletions cut 2 bases from V and 9 bases from J, with 26 bases between. This CDR3 is 19 amino acids long. The DNA for the CDR3 is TGTGCCAGCTCACCATTGGGGCCGAGAATAGACACCGTTACTTCACCCCTCCACTTT. Encoded protein: CASSPLGPRIDTVTSPLHF.

This clone occurred once. One junction end does not reproduce the germline sequence, and a read error may be involved. This sequence joins TRBV9 and TRBJ2-1; D is uncertain. CDR1 is SGDLS, CDR2 YYNGEE, per germline. The CDR3 loop spans 13 amino acids. The CDR3 nucleotides are TGTGCCAGCAGCGTAATCCCTGAGGCCCCGCTTCTCTTC. Its protein product is CASSVIPEAPLLF.

The chain employs TRBV5-8 and TRBJ2-7; 7 bases fit TRBD1. Unmatched junction bases numbered 11, after V lost 5 bases and J lost 3 bases. The V gene's germline CDR1 is SGHTS and CDR2 YDEGEE. This CDR3 region has 15 residues. DNA of the CDR3: TGTGCCAGCAGTTTAATGGACAGGATGAGCTACGAGCAGTACTTC. Translation: CASSLMDRMSYEQYF. Variable domain in full (rest from reference TRBV5-8 and TRBJ2-7): EAGVTQSPTHLIKTRGQQATLRCSPISGHTSVYWYQQALGLGLQFLLWYDEGEERNRGNFPPRFSGRQFPNYSSELNVNALELEDSALYLCASSLMDRMSYEQYFGPGTRLTVT.

The chain combines TRBV18 with TRBJ2-1; possibly TRBD2 for D (5 bases). The CDR3 loop spans 12 amino acids. The V end lost 5 bases, the J end lost 4 bases, and 6 bases lay between the germline ends. Germline CDR1 and CDR2: KGHSH and LQKENI. The CDR3 loop is CASSTSYNEQFF. The CDR3 region has the DNA TGTGCCAGCTCAACTAGTTACAATGAGCAGTTCTTC. The complete variable domain, with remaining parts taken from reference TRBV18 and TRBJ2-1, reads NAGVMQNPRHLVRRRGQEARLRCSPMKGHSHVYWYRQLPEEGLKFMVYLQKENIIDESGMPKERFSAEFPKEGPSILRIQQVVRGDSAAYFCASSTSYNEQFFGPGTRLTVL.

Only one count was recorded for this clone. The V gene is TRBV7-8, the J gene TRBJ1-5; 12 nucleotides align to TRBD1. In germline, CDR1 is SGHVS, CDR2 FQNEAQ. The CDR3 sequence is 17 residues long. The trim removed 1 base at V and 5 bases at J, leaving 6 bases unmatched. CDR3 protein: CASSLGGTGGPHQPQHF. The CDR3 coding sequence is TGTGCCAGCAGCTTAGGGGGGACAGGGGGCCCACATCAGCCCCAGCATTTT.

V and J are TRBV6-2 or TRBV6-3 and TRBJ1-2; D not resolved. This CDR3 contains 11 residues. The V end was cut by 4 bases, the J end by 8 bases, with 8 bases between. CDR1 is MNHEY and CDR2 is SVGEGT in the germline V gene. The CDR3 region is CASSLREGYTF. CDR3 coding DNA: TGTGCCAGCAGTTTAAGGGAGGGCTACACCTTC.

The rearrangement uses TRBV28 and TRBJ2-7; 7 positions agree with TRBD1. The CDR3 has 14 residues. Germline CDR1 and CDR2: MDHEN and SYDVKM. Trimming cost V 7 bases and J 1 base; bases outside gene matches: 7. CDR3 nucleotides: TGTGCCAGCACCACGGGACAGACATCCTACGAGCAGTACTTC. It codes for CASTTGQTSYEQYF.

This clone was seen only a few times. CDR3: CASSPVYGELSYNEQFF. Here the CDR3 DNA reads TGTGCCAGCTCACCGGTGTACGGGGAGCTCTCCTACAATGAGCAGTTCTTC. V gene TRBV18 combines with J gene TRBJ2-1; D is perhaps TRBD2 (5 bases). Germline assignment: CDR1 KGHSH and CDR2 LQKENI. V lost 3 bases and J lost 0, with 15 bases in between. The CDR3 has 17 amino acids.

This chain connects TRBV12-5 to TRBJ1-1, with D uncertain. V was pared by 6 bases and J by 5 bases, with 10 bases between. The CDR3 has 12 residues. Germline CDR1 reads LGHNT; CDR2 reads FRNRAP. DNA of the CDR3: TGTGCTAGTGGGCTTCTCGGGACTGAAGCTTTCTTT. It encodes CASGLLGTEAFF.

This clone occurred a few times. V is TRBV7-3 and J is TRBJ1-1; TRBD1 is a possible D gene (6 bases). V dropped 4 bases and J dropped 4 bases, with 16 bases sitting between them. The CDR3 is made up of 15 amino acids. Germline CDR1 SGHTA, CDR2 FQGTGA. The CDR3 DNA is TGTGCCAGCAGCTCCCCCACACAGGGTAGCACTGAAGCTTTCTTT. Its protein product is CASSSPTQGSTEAFF.